These 25 T cell receptor beta chains were all obtained from the same sample, sequenced in a study of cytomegalovirus exposure and HLA in healthy donors. Primers for the PCR totalled 60 Vbeta and 13 Jbeta. Using immunoSEQ multiplex PCR, the repertoire was profiled, and TCRdb retains in-frame clones only, with some absent. Here the sample spans hundreds of thousands of clones, around nine tenths being singletons. The sample consisted of PBMCs. These receptors originate from a young woman in good health and CMV-seronegative.

The chain has TRBV4-1 and TRBJ2-7, with 7 nucleotides matching TRBD1. Germline loops: CDR1 MGHRA, CDR2 YSYEKL. V trimming: 4 bases; J trimming: 3 bases; junction bases outside the gene matches: 9. There are 15 residues in the CDR3. CDR3: CASSLAGNRGYEQYF. The CDR3 DNA reads as TGCGCCAGCAGCCTCGCGGGCAACAGGGGCTACGAGCAGTACTTC.

CDR3 sequence reads: CASSSPQTYEQYF. DNA for the CDR3: TGTGCCAGTAGTAGTCCCCAGACCTACGAGCAGTACTTC. The chain joins TRBV19 to TRBJ2-7; D remains unclear. Germline CDR1 is LNHDA and CDR2 is SQIVND (reference sequence). There are 13 residues in the CDR3. The V end lost 4 bases, the J end lost 2 bases, and 9 bases lay between the germline ends.

The count of this clone is one. The V and J genes are TRBV5-4 and TRBJ2-7; D may be TRBD1 (6 bases). CDR1 SGHNT and CDR2 YYREEE come from the germline V gene (reference sequence). The CDR3 extends over 14 amino acids. Trimming left V 1 base short and J 0 bases short, with 8 bases between. In DNA, the CDR3 is TGTGCCAGCAGCTTGTGGGGGCGCTCCTACGAGCAGTACTTC. Amino acids: CASSLWGRSYEQYF.

The chain joins TRBV28 to TRBJ1-1; possibly TRBD1 for D (6 bases). In germline, CDR1 is MDHEN, CDR2 SYDVKM. The CDR3 is 19 residues long. Trimming cost V 1 base and J 3 bases, with 24 bases left between them. The CDR3 region has the DNA TGTGCCAGCAGTTTATCCGTGGGACATTCAACCATACAAGACACTGAAGCTTTCTTT. Its translation is CASSLSVGHSTIQDTEAFF.

V is TRBV5-1 and J is TRBJ2-5; a weak D match, TRBD2 (5 bases). This CDR3 is built from 15 residues. Per germline, CDR1 SGHRS and CDR2 YFSETQ. V shed 4 bases and J shed 2 bases, with 15 bases lying between them. CDR3 in amino acids: CASSAVPSRQETQYF. The CDR3 coding sequence is TGCGCCAGCAGCGCCGTACCTAGCAGACAAGAGACCCAGTACTTC.

The chain uses TRBV10-3 and TRBJ1-1; D possibly corresponds to TRBD1 (6 bases). There are 14 residues in the CDR3. V was cut by 6 bases and J by 4 bases, with 15 bases left in between. Germline CDR1 is ENHRY and CDR2 is SYGVKD. The CDR3 region has the DNA TGTGCCATCAGGGGGACAACTAAGAGCACTGAAGCTTTCTTT. Translation: CAIRGTTKSTEAFF.

V usage is TRBV9 and J usage is TRBJ1-2; 8 positions match TRBD1. Germline loops: CDR1 SGDLS, CDR2 YYNGEE. J lost 1 base, V lost 4 bases, and 6 bases had no gene match. The CDR3 has 15 residues. The CDR3 is CASSLRQGINYGYTF. DNA for the CDR3: TGTGCCAGCAGCTTAAGACAGGGGATTAACTATGGCTACACCTTC.

The chain carries TRBV6-1 and TRBJ1-5, with TRBD1 as a possible D gene (5 bases). CDR3 size: 15 residues. V was clipped by 3 bases and J by 2 bases, with 11 bases between them. CDR1 is MNHNS and CDR2 is SASEGT in the germline V gene. The CDR3 reads CASSDGAMGNQPQHF. Written as DNA, the CDR3 is TGTGCCAGCAGTGATGGGGCAATGGGCAATCAGCCCCAGCATTTT.

This clone was detected once. This chain uses TRBV4-1 with TRBJ2-7; D gene unclear. Germline V gives CDR1 MGHRA, CDR2 YSYEKL. There are 13 residues in the CDR3. The V end was cut by 1 base, the J end by 2 bases, with 6 bases between. CDR3 sequence: CASSQVHTYEQYF. CDR3 bases: TGCGCCAGCAGCCAAGTACATACCTACGAGCAGTACTTC.

The sample holds one count of this clone. The chain uses TRBV27 and TRBJ1-1, with D possibly being TRBD1 (5 bases). Germline V lookup: CDR1 MNHEY, CDR2 SMNVEV (reference sequence). This CDR3 spans 13 amino acids. Between the trimmed V and J ends, which lost 3 bases and 4 bases, there was a span of 9 bases. The CDR3 DNA is TGTGCCAGCAGTTTCGGGGGGAGCACTGAAGCTTTCTTT. Translated: CASSFGGSTEAFF.

The chain employs TRBV25-1 and TRBJ1-1; 8 bases align to TRBD1. The CDR3 sequence is 11 residues long. With V trimmed by 8 bases and J by 5 bases, 1 base remained unmatched. Germline-derived CDR1 and CDR2 are MGHDK and SYGVNS. CDR3 in amino acids: CASDRGTEAFF. The CDR3 DNA is TGTGCCAGCGACAGGGGAACTGAAGCTTTCTTT.

The chain is built from TRBV5-1 and TRBJ2-1; TRBD1 matches 7 bases. Germline V gene lookup returns CDR1 SGHRS and CDR2 YFSETQ. The CDR3 length is 14 residues. V shed 2 bases and J 8 bases; nucleotides not matched to a gene: 7. In DNA, the CDR3 is TGCGCCAGCAGCTTTTCTACAGGGGTGGATGAGCAGTTCTTC. This gives the protein CASSFSTGVDEQFF.

This rearrangement joins TRBV15 to TRBJ1-1; TRBD1 might be the D (5 bases). Trimming left V 2 bases short and J 1 base short, with 11 bases between. The CDR3 spans 15 residues. Germline CDR1 reads LNHNV; CDR2 reads YYDKDF (reference sequence). This CDR3 reads CATSRFGRENTEAFF. DNA of the CDR3: TGTGCCACCAGCAGATTTGGCAGGGAGAACACTGAAGCTTTCTTT.

CDR3 DNA sequence: TGCAGCGTTGAAGATCTAGACCAGATGAACACTGAAGCTTTCTTT. Translated, it gives CSVEDLDQMNTEAFF. The J gene is TRBJ1-1, the V gene TRBV29-1; D not resolved. Germline assignment: CDR1 SQVTM and CDR2 ANQGSEA. The CDR3 sequence is 15 residues long. V was cut by 0 bases and J by 0 bases, with 11 bases left in between. Full variable domain (outside the CDR3, taken from reference TRBV29-1 and TRBJ1-1): SAVISQKPSRDICQRGTSLTIQCQVDSQVTMMFWYRQQPGQSLTLIATANQGSEATYESGFVIDKFPISRPNLTFSTLTVSNMSPEDSSIYLCSVEDLDQMNTEAFFGQGTRLTVV.

This rearrangement joins TRBV7-6 to TRBJ2-3, with TRBD1 matching over 10 bases. V shed 0 bases, J shed 4 bases, and the junction held 1 base outside the gene matches. The CDR3 contains 15 residues. CDR1 is SGHVS and CDR2 is FNYEAQ in the germline V gene. The CDR3 coding sequence is TGTGCCAGCAGCTTAGCGGGACAGGGGCCAGATACGCAGTATTTT. Encoded protein: CASSLAGQGPDTQYF.

The genes are TRBV5-4 and TRBJ2-1, with D perhaps TRBD1 (6 bases). The germline V gene has CDR1 SGHNT and CDR2 YYREEE (reference sequence). CDR3 size: 13 residues. Trimming removed 0 bases at V and 9 bases at J, with 10 bases between. The CDR3 region is CASSLETGGEQFF. The CDR3, as DNA: TGTGCCAGCAGCTTGGAGACAGGCGGTGAGCAGTTCTTC.

This clone occurred a few times. This rearrangement joins TRBV7-2 to TRBJ2-7, with 11 bases aligning to TRBD2. The junction had 5 bases not matched to a gene; V was cut back by 5 bases and J by 2 bases. CDR3 size: 15 residues. Germline-derived CDR1 and CDR2 are SGHTA and FQGNSA. CDR3 coding DNA: TGTGCCAGCAGCAGAGTGACTAGCGGGGCCTACGAGCAGTACTTC. It is translated as CASSRVTSGAYEQYF.

The chain combines TRBV2 with TRBJ1-6; possible D gene TRBD1, 6 bases. This CDR3 has 18 amino acids. The V gene lost 0 bases and the J gene lost 0 bases, with 12 bases spanning the gap. Germline V gene lookup returns CDR1 SNHLY and CDR2 FYNNEI. The CDR3 region is CASSEAVGQTSYNSPLHF. The CDR3 nucleotides are TGTGCCAGCAGTGAAGCGGTAGGACAGACCTCCTATAATTCACCCCTCCACTTT. Drawing the rest from reference TRBV2 and TRBJ1-6, the complete variable domain is EPEVTQTPSHQVTQMGQEVILRCVPISNHLYFYWYRQILGQKVEFLVSFYNNEISEKSEIFDDQFSVERPDGSNFTLKIRSTKLEDSAMYFCASSEAVGQTSYNSPLHFGNGTRLTVT.

V and J are TRBV21-1 and TRBJ1-1. TRBV21-1 corresponds to a pseudogene. There are 13 residues in the CDR3. The DNA for the CDR3 is TGTGCCAGCAGCATCCGGGGGAACACTGAAGCTTTCTTT. The encoded protein is CASSIRGNTEAFF.

This chain uses TRBV29-1 with TRBJ2-3; D possibly corresponds to TRBD2 (6 bases). Deletions cut 4 bases from V and 1 base from J, with 12 bases between. Germline CDR1 SQVTM, CDR2 ANQGSEA. This CDR3 region has 14 residues. DNA of the CDR3: TGCAGCGTTGGGGCGGGACGGGGCACAGATACGCAGTATTTT. Translated, it gives CSVGAGRGTDTQYF.

The V gene is TRBV7-9, the J gene TRBJ2-2, with unresolved D. From germline, CDR1 is SEHNR and CDR2 FQNEAQ (reference sequence). The CDR3 runs to 14 residues. V lost 6 bases, J lost 2 bases, and 10 bases lay in between. CDR3 protein: CASRGSINTGELFF. The CDR3, as DNA: TGTGCCAGCAGAGGTAGCATTAACACCGGGGAGCTGTTTTTT.

This sequence joins TRBV27 and TRBJ1-2; perhaps TRBD1 as D (6 bases). The CDR3 length is 13 residues. Germline CDR1 is MNHEY and CDR2 is SMNVEV (reference sequence). V lost 4 bases, J lost 7 bases, and 13 bases lay in between. CDR3 protein: CASSYRDKSGYTF. The CDR3 DNA follows: TGTGCCAGCAGTTACCGGGACAAGAGTGGCTACACCTTC.

The gene calls are TRBV2 and TRBJ1-1; a weak D match, TRBD1 (6 bases). This CDR3 region has 14 residues. From germline, CDR1 is SNHLY and CDR2 FYNNEI. V dropped 8 bases and J dropped 4 bases, with 17 bases sitting between them. CDR3 sequence reads: CASGISGVPTEAFF. The CDR3 nucleotides read TGTGCCAGCGGTATATCAGGGGTTCCCACTGAAGCTTTCTTT.

This clone was counted a single time. The chain has TRBV11-3 and TRBJ1-2, with D maybe TRBD1 (5 bases). The CDR3 has 13 amino acids. Germline CDR1 SGHNT, CDR2 YENEEA. Trimming shortened V by 4 bases and J by 6 bases, and 12 bases separated the two germline ends. CDR3 amino acids: CASSSEGSHGYTF. CDR3 sequence (DNA): TGTGCCAGCAGCTCAGAGGGGAGCCATGGCTACACCTTC.

This clone was observed a handful of times. The rearrangement joins TRBV6-5 to TRBJ1-1; D unclear. Germline CDR1 reads MNHEY; CDR2 reads SVGAGI. The V end lost 0 bases, the J end lost 0 bases, and 11 bases lay between the germline ends. This CDR3 is 16 amino acids long. The CDR3 DNA reads TGTGCCAGCAGTTACTCTGCATCCGACTTGAACACTGAAGCTTTCTTT. Its translation is CASSYSASDLNTEAFF.